The 9 T cell receptor beta chains reported below all come from one sample, sequenced in a study of T cell changes during pregnancy in multiple sclerosis. This table comes from immunoSEQ multiplex PCR, and its TCRdb copy is limited to in-frame clones, with some not included. The data show 110,000 or so clones, roughly 92% seen once. The sequencing used peripheral blood, collected before pregnancy. These receptors were collected from a female donor with multiple sclerosis, enrolled in a pregnancy study.

This chain joins TRBV6-1 and TRBJ1-5; D uncertain. The CDR3 contains 15 residues. Trimming removed 8 bases from V and 0 bases from J, with 14 bases in between. Germline CDR1 and CDR2: MNHNS and SASEGT. CDR3 coding DNA: TGTGCCAGCCTGACTTTCAGCTATAGCAATCAGCCCCAGCATTTT. Translating gives CASLTFSYSNQPQHF.

The rearrangement joins TRBV29-1 to TRBJ2-1; 8 bases fit TRBD2. V shed 7 bases, J shed 4 bases, and the junction held 12 bases outside the gene matches. The CDR3 is 15 amino acids. Germline V gene data show CDR1 as SQVTM and CDR2 as ANQGSEA. The CDR3 here is CSGSGTSRKYNEQFF. The CDR3 coding sequence is TGCAGCGGTTCCGGGACTAGTCGTAAATACAATGAGCAGTTCTTC.

CDR3 DNA sequence: TGCGCCAGCAGCTTGCAGGGGCCAGACACAGATACGCAGTATTTT. Residues: CASSLQGPDTDTQYF. The V gene is TRBV5-1, the J gene TRBJ2-3; the D gene is possibly TRBD1 (6 bases). Per the germline V gene, CDR1 is SGHRS and CDR2 is YFSETQ. The CDR3 consists of 15 residues. V dropped 1 base and J dropped 2 bases, with 11 bases sitting between them.

The chain has TRBV30 and TRBJ2-7; D is possibly TRBD1 (6 bases). Germline-derived CDR1 and CDR2 are GTSNPN and SVGIG (reference sequence). This CDR3 region has 16 residues. V was clipped by 5 bases and J by 0 bases, with 20 bases between them. The CDR3 DNA reads TGTGCCTGGGGCTTTGGGACACCACTAAACTCCTACGAGCAGTACTTC. As protein: CAWGFGTPLNSYEQYF.

The J gene is TRBJ1-5, the V gene TRBV2, with a tentative D call TRBD1 (6 bases). The length of the CDR3 is 16 residues. CDR1 is SNHLY, CDR2 FYNNEI, per germline. V was trimmed by 5 bases and J by 7 bases, leaving 21 bases between them. The CDR3 spells CASSRTGSRITQPQHF. The CDR3 nucleotides read TGTGCCAGCAGTCGTACAGGGAGCCGGATCACCCAGCCCCAGCATTTT.

This chain links TRBV2 with TRBJ1-1, with D possibly matching TRBD1 (5 bases). The CDR3 is made up of 14 amino acids. V dropped 4 bases and J dropped 1 base, with 10 bases sitting between them. The germline V gene has CDR1 SNHLY and CDR2 FYNNEI. CDR3 DNA sequence: TGTGCCAGCAGTGCAAGGGGCGGGAACACTGAAGCTTTCTTT. Translating gives CASSARGGNTEAFF.

This clone has a single count. This sequence joins TRBV10-3 and TRBJ2-3, with D tentatively TRBD2 (5 bases). V lost 3 bases and J lost 6, with 10 bases in between. The germline gives CDR1 ENHRY, CDR2 SYGVKD. This CDR3 comprises 13 residues. CDR3 DNA: TGTGCCATCAGTGACCCGAAGCGGGATACGCAGTATTTT. Its protein product is CAISDPKRDTQYF.

This chain links TRBV30 with TRBJ2-3; no definite D call. Trimming shortened V by 2 bases and J by 1 base, and 4 bases separated the two germline ends. Germline V gene lookup returns CDR1 GTSNPN and CDR2 SVGIG (reference sequence). The length of the CDR3 is 12 residues. CDR3 coding DNA: TGTGCCTGGAGTTCGGGCACAGATACGCAGTATTTT. This sequence encodes CAWSSGTDTQYF.

The chain employs TRBV9 and TRBJ1-1, with no clear D. Trimming took 0 bases from V and 0 from J, leaving 6 bases between them. The CDR3 has 14 amino acids. Looked up from germline, CDR1 is SGDLS and CDR2 is YYNGEE. The CDR3 is CASSVVQLNTEAFF. For the CDR3, the DNA is TGTGCCAGCAGCGTAGTACAGCTGAACACTGAAGCTTTCTTT.